This T cell receptor (beta chain) is drawn from a study of blood T cell repertoires in COVID-19. Overall study: From T cells, B-cell-depleted T cells, or PBMCs came the material, which was cDNA or gDNA.

This CDR3 contains 13 residues. The germline V gene has CDR1 LNHDA and CDR2 SQIVND (reference sequence). Deletions cut 6 bases from V and 5 bases from J, with 10 bases between. Original processing methods: Reference gene primer amplification in the assay estimated nucleated cell counts. TCRdb's table, derived via immunoSEQ multiplex PCR, lists solely in-frame clones and lacks some. V, J and clone size derive from that table, while D and trimming were established from the DNA sequence. This sample has under 300,000 clones, with approximately 86% found just once. Seattle cases were enrolled at active infection and followed longitudinally.

The sample taken for sequencing was peripheral blood. The chain has TRBV19 and TRBJ2-2, with D perhaps matching TRBD1 (5 bases). This TCR was sampled from a woman aged 70-85 years with COVID-19, enrolled during active disease. In nucleotides, the CDR3 is TGTGCCAGTAGGCAGGGATGGACCGGGGAGCTGTTTTTT. It yields the protein CASRQGWTGELFF.